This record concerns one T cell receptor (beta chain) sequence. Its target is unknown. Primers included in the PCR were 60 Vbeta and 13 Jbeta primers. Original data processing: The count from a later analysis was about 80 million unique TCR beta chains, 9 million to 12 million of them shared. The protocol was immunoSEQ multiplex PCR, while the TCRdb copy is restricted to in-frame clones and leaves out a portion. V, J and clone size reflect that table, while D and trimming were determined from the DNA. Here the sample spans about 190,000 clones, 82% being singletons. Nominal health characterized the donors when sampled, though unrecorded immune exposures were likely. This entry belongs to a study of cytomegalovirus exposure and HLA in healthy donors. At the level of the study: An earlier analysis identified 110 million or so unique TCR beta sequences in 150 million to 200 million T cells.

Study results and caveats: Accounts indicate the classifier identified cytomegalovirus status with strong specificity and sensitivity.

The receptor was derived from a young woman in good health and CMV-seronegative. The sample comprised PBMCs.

The CDR3 sequence: CASSLDRLAGGAYEQYF. The CDR3 nucleotides read TGTGCCAGCAGCTTAGACAGACTAGCGGGAGGCGCCTACGAGCAGTACTTC. The chain joins TRBV7-9 to TRBJ2-7; 13 nucleotides line up with TRBD2. Germline V gene data show CDR1 as SEHNR and CDR2 as FQNEAQ (reference sequence). The CDR3 has 17 amino acids. Trimming at V came to 1 base and at J to 2 bases, leaving 5 bases not matched to a gene.